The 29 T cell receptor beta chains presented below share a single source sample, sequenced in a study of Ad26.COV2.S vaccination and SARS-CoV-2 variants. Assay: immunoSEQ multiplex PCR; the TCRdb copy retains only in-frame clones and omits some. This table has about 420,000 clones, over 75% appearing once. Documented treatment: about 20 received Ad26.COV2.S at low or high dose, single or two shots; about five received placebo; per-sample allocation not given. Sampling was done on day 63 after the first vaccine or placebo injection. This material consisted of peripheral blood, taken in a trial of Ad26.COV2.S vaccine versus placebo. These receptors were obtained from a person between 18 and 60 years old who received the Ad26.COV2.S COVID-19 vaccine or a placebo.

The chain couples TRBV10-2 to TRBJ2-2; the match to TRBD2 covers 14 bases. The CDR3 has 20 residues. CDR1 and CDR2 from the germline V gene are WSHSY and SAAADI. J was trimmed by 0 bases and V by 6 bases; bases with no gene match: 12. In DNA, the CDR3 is TGCGCCAGCAGACTGACCGGGACTAGCGGGGGATACGCGAACACCGGGGAGCTGTTTTTT. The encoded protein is CASRLTGTSGGYANTGELFF.

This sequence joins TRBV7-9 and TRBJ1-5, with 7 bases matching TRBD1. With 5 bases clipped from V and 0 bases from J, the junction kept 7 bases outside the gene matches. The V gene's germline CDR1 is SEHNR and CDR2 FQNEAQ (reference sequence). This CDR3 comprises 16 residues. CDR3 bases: TGTGCCAGCAGCCGGACTCAGGGGGATAGCAATCAGCCCCAGCATTTT. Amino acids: CASSRTQGDSNQPQHF.

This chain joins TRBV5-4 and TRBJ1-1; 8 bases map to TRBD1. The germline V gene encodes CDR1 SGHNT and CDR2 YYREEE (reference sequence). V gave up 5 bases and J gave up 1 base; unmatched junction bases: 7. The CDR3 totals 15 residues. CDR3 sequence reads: CASRRQGRWNTEAFF. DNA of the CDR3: TGTGCCAGCAGACGACAGGGGAGGTGGAACACTGAAGCTTTCTTT.

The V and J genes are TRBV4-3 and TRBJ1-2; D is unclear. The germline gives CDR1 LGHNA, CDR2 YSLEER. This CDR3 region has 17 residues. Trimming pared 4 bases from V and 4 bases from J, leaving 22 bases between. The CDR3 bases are TGCGCCAGCAGCCCATATAATGTAGGGAATGATTTCTATGGCTACACCTTC. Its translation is CASSPYNVGNDFYGYTF.

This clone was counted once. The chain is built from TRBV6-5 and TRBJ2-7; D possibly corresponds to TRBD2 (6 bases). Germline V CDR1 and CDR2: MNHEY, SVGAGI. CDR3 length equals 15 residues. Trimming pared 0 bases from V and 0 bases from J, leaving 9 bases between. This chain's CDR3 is CASSYSLGLSYEQYF. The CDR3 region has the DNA TGTGCCAGCAGTTACTCGCTGGGACTCTCCTACGAGCAGTACTTC.

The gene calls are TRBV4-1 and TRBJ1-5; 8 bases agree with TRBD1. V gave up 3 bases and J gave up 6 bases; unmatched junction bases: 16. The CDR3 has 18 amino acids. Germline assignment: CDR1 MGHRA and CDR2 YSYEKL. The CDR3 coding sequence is TGCGCCAGCAGCCACCGGAGGGGAGTCCAGGGGGCGGGTCAGCCCCAGCATTTT. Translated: CASSHRRGVQGAGQPQHF.

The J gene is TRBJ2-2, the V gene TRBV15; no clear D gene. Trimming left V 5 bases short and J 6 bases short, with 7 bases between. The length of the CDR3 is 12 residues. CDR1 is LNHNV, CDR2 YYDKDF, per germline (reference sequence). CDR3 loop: CATSLEAGELFF. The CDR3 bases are TGTGCCACCAGCCTTGAAGCCGGGGAGCTGTTTTTT.

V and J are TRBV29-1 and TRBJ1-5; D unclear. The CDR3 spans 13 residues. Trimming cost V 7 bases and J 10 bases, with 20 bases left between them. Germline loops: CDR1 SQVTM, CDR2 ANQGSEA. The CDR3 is CSAKKDSLEPQHF. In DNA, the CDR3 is TGCAGCGCCAAAAAAGACTCCCTCGAACCCCAGCATTTT. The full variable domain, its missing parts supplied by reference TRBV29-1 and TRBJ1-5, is SAVISQKPSRDICQRGTSLTIQCQVDSQVTMMFWYRQQPGQSLTLIATANQGSEATYESGFVIDKFPISRPNLTFSTLTVSNMSPEDSSIYLCSAKKDSLEPQHFGDGTRLSIL.

Written as DNA, the CDR3 is TGTGCCAGCAGCCATGGGACGGATACGCAGTATTTT. Translating gives CASSHGTDTQYF. This chain connects TRBV7-9 to TRBJ2-3, with D perhaps given as TRBD1 or TRBD2 (5 bases each). CDR3 length: 12 amino acids. Germline V gives CDR1 SEHNR, CDR2 FQNEAQ (reference sequence). V gave up 5 bases and J gave up 6 bases, with 9 bases separating them.

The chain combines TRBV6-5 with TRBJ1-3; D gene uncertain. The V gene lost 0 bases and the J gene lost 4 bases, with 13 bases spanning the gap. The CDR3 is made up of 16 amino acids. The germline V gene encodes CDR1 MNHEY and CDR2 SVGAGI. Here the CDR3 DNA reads TGTGCCAGCAGTTACTCTACAGATCCTCGGGGAAACACCATATATTTT. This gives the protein CASSYSTDPRGNTIYF.

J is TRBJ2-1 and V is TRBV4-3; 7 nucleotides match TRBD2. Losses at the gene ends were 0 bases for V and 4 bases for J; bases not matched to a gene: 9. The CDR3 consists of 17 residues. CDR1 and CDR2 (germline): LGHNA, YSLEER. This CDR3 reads CASSQDLWLAAYNEQFF. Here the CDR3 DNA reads TGCGCCAGCAGCCAAGATCTCTGGCTAGCGGCATACAATGAGCAGTTCTTC.

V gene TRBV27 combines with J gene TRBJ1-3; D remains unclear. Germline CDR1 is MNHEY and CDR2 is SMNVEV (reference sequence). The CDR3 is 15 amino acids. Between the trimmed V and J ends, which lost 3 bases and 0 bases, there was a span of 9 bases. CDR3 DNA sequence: TGTGCCAGCAGTTTTAGTCAGCACTCTGGAAACACCATATATTTT. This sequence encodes CASSFSQHSGNTIYF.

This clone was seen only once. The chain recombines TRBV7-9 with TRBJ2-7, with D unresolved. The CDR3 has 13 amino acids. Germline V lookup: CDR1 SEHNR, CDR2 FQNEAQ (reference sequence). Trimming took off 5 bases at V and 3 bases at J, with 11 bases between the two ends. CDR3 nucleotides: TGTGCCAGCAGCGATATCCTAAACTACGAGCAGTACTTC. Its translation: CASSDILNYEQYF.

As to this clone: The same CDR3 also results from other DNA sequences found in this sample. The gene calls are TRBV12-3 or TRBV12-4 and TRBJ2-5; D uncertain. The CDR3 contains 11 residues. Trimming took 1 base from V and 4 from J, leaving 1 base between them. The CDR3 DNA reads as TGTGCCAGCAGTTTAGGAGAGACCCAGTACTTC. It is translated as CASSLGETQYF.

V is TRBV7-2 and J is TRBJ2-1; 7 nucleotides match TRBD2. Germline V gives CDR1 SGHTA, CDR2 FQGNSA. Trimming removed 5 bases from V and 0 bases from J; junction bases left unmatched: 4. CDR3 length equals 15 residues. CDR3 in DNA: TGTGCCAGCAGCGGACTAGAAAACTCCTACAATGAGCAGTTCTTC. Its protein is CASSGLENSYNEQFF.

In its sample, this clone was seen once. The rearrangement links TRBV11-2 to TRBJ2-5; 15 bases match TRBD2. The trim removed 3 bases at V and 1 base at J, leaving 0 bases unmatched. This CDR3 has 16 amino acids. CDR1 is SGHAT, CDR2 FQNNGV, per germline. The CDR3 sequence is CASSLGLAGGQETQYF. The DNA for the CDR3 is TGTGCCAGCAGCTTGGGACTAGCGGGGGGCCAAGAGACCCAGTACTTC.

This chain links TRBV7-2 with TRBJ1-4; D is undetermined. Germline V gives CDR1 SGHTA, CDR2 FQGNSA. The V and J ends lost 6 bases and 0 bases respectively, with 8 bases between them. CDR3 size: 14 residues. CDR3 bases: TGTGCCAGCAGTTGGGGAGCAACTAATGAAAAACTGTTTTTT. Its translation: CASSWGATNEKLFF.

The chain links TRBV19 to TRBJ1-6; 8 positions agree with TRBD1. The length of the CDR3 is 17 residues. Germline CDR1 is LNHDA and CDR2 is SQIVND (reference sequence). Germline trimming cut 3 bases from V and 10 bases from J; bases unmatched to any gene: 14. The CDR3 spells CASSMRTGLTGGSPLHF. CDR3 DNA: TGTGCCAGTAGTATGAGGACAGGGTTAACTGGGGGCTCACCCCTCCACTTT.

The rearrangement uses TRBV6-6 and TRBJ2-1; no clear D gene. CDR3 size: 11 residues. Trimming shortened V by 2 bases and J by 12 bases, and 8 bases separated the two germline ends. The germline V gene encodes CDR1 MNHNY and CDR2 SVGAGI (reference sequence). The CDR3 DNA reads TGTGCCAGCAGTTACGGGAATACGCAGTTCTTC. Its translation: CASSYGNTQFF.

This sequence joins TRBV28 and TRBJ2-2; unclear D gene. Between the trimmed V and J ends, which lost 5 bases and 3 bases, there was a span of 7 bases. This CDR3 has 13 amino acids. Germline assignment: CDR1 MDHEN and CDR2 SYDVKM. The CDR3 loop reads CASSPTYTGELFF. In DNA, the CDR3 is TGTGCCAGCAGTCCCACATACACCGGGGAGCTGTTTTTT.

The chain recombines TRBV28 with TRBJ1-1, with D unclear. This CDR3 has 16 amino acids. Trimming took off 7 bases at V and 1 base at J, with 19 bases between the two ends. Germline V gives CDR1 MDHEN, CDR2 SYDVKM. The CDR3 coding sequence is TGTGCCAGCAAAGTTTCGGAGTTTGAGAAGAACACTGAAGCTTTCTTT. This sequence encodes CASKVSEFEKNTEAFF.

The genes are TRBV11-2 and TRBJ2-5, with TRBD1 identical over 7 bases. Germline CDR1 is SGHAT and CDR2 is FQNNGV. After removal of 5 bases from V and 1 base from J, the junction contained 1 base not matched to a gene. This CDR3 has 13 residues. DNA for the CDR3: TGTGCCAGCAGCGGACAGGTCCAAGAGACCCAGTACTTC. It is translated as CASSGQVQETQYF.

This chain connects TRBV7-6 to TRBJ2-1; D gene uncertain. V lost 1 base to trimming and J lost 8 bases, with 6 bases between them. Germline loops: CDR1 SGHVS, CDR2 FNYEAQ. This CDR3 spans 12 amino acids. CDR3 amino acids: CASSLGGYEQFF. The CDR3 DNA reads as TGTGCCAGCAGCTTAGGCGGCTATGAGCAGTTCTTC.

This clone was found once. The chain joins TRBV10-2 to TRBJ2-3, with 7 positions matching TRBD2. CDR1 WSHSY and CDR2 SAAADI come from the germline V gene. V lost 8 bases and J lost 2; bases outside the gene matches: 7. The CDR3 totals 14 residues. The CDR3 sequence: CASHEGGDTDTQYF. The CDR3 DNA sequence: TGCGCCAGCCACGAGGGAGGGGACACAGATACGCAGTATTTT.

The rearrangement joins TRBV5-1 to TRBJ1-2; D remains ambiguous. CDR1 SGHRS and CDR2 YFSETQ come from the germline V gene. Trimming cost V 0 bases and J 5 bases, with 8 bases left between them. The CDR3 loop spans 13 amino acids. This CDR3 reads CASSLESIYGYTF. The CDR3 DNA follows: TGCGCCAGCAGCTTGGAGTCAATATATGGCTACACCTTC.

This chain's CDR3 is CAWSVSLRLFF. Here the CDR3 DNA reads TGTGCCTGGAGTGTATCGCTGAGACTGTTTTTT. The gene calls are TRBV30 and TRBJ1-4; D is unclear. Looked up from germline, CDR1 is GTSNPN and CDR2 is SVGIG (reference sequence). The CDR3 length is 11 residues. Trimming took 0 bases from V and 13 from J, leaving 9 bases between them.

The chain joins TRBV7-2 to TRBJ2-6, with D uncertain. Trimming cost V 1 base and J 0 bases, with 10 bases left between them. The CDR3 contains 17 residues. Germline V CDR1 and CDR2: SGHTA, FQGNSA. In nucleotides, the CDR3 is TGTGCCAGCAGCTTAGATCCGGGCTCCTCTGGGGCCAACGTCCTGACTTTC. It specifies CASSLDPGSSGANVLTF. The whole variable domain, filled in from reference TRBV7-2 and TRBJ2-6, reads GAGVSQSPSNKVTEKGKDVELRCDPISGHTALYWYRQSLGQGLEFLIYFQGNSAPDKSGLPSDRFSAERTGGSVSTLTIQRTQQEDSAVYLCASSLDPGSSGANVLTFGAGSRLTVL.

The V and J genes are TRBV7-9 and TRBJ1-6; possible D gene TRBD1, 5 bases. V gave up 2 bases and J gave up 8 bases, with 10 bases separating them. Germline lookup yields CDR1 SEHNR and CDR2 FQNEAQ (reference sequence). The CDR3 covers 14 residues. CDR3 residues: CASSLSKGDSPLHF. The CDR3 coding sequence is TGTGCCAGCAGCTTAAGTAAAGGGGATTCACCCCTCCACTTT.

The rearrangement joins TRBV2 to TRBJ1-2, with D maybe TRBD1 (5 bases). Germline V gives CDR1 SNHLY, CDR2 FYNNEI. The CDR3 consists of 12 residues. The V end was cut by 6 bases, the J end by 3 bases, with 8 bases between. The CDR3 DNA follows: TGTGCCAGCAGGGGGCGAGACTATGGCTACACCTTC. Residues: CASRGRDYGYTF.